These T cell receptor beta chains were read from a single sample in a study of cytomegalovirus exposure and HLA in healthy donors. Repertoires were generated with immunoSEQ multiplex PCR, while TCRdb's copy carries only in-frame clones and drops some. In the table there are 140,000 to 150,000 clones, about three quarters of which are singletons. Sample: PBMCs. These receptors were collected from a woman aged 30 to 39 in good health and CMV-seronegative. Both conserved end residues are part of each CDR3. D genes are given only for firm matches. The size entry is marked missing in some rows and otherwise reads once, few, many or a size class.

v_call	clone_size	j_call	d_call	cdr3_nt	cdr3_aa
TRBV13	once	TRBJ2-5	-	TGTGCCAGCAGCCCTTTCTCGGGAATAAGAAGCGGGACCCAGTACTTC	CASSPFSGIRSGTQYF
TRBV27	few	TRBJ2-1	-	TGTGCCAGCAGTTTCCTCCCTCCCAATGAGCAGTTCTTC	CASSFLPPNEQFF
TRBV5-8	-	TRBJ1-1	-	TGTGCCAGCGGATCTTGGACAGCTTCCCTTTCTAACACTGAAGCTTTCTTT	CASGSWTASLSNTEAFF
TRBV27	-	TRBJ2-3	TRBD2	TGTGCCAGCAGTTTATCATCGGGACTAGCGGGGACAGATACGCAGTATTTT	CASSLSSGLAGTDTQYF
TRBV7-8	-	TRBJ1-5	TRBD1	TGTGCCAGCAGCTTTCCGATAGGACAGGGGGAAGCGCCCCAGCATTTT	CASSFPIGQGEAPQHF
TRBV7-2	-	TRBJ2-4	TRBD1	TGTGCCAGCAGCTTCGCAGGGGGCTCGTCCAAAAACATTCAGTACTTC	CASSFAGGSSKNIQYF
TRBV14	-	TRBJ2-1	TRBD2	TGTGCCAGCAGCCAAGATCCAGCGGGGGGCTCCTACAATGAGCAGTTCTTC	CASSQDPAGGSYNEQFF
TRBV29-1	-	TRBJ2-1	TRBD2	TGCAGCGTTGATCGGCTAGCGGGGGACCCCAATGAGCAGTTCTTC	CSVDRLAGDPNEQFF
TRBV13	-	TRBJ1-1	-	TGTGCCAGCAGCCTAGCTGGGCAGAACACTGAAGCTTTCTTT	CASSLAGQNTEAFF
TRBV5-1	few	TRBJ1-6	-	TGCGCCAGCAGCGAACCGGGTTCACCCCTCCACTTT	CASSEPGSPLHF
TRBV7-2	-	TRBJ2-7	-	TGTGCCAGCAAAGCAGGGGACTCCTACGAGCAGTACTTC	CASKAGDSYEQYF
TRBV19	-	TRBJ1-5	TRBD1	TGTGCCAGTAGTATGGGGACAGGGACTGGAGGCAATCAGCCCCAGCATTTT	CASSMGTGTGGNQPQHF
TRBV11-2	-	TRBJ1-3	-	TGTGCCAGCAGCTTAGGTGGGCCTGGAAACACCATATATTTT	CASSLGGPGNTIYF
TRBV5-4	few	TRBJ1-1	-	TGTGCCAGCAGCTTGGCCAGGGGTGGGACTGAAGCTTTCTTT	CASSLARGGTEAFF
TRBV18	-	TRBJ2-5	-	TGTGCCAGCTCACCACCACGTGACAGGGAGACCCAGTACTTC	CASSPPRDRETQYF
TRBV10-3	few	TRBJ2-7	TRBD2	TGTGCCATCAGTGGCGGGGGGGGAGTGGACGAGCAGTACTTC	CAISGGGGVDEQYF
TRBV25-1	-	TRBJ2-1	TRBD2	TGTGCCAGCAGTGATACTAGCGGGGGTTCGAGCTCCTACAATGAGCAGTTCTTC	CASSDTSGGSSSYNEQFF
TRBV6-6	few	TRBJ1-3	TRBD1	TGTGCCAGCAGTTACTCTCAGGGGGCCTCTGGAAACACCATATATTTT	CASSYSQGASGNTIYF
TRBV19	-	TRBJ2-3	-	TGTGCCAGTAGTCCCCGAGCTGAGAGCACAGATACGCAGTATTTT	CASSPRAESTDTQYF
TRBV6-1	-	TRBJ1-2	TRBD1	TGTGCCAGCAGGGACCCGGGACAGAGTTATGGCTACACCTTC	CASRDPGQSYGYTF
TRBV6-5	-	TRBJ2-2	TRBD1	TGTGCCAGCAGTGTGGACAGGGGTAACACCGGGGAGCTGTTTTTT	CASSVDRGNTGELFF
TRBV7-2	-	TRBJ2-2	TRBD2	TGTGCCAGCAGCTCCCAGCGGGGGGGCCCCGGGGAGCTGTTTTTT	CASSSQRGGPGELFF
TRBV9	once	TRBJ1-1	TRBD1	TGTGCCAGCAGCTTTGGACAGGGGGCGGGGACTGAAGCTTTCTTT	CASSFGQGAGTEAFF
TRBV5-1	few	TRBJ1-4	TRBD1	TGCGCCAGCAGCGTGCTAGGACAGGGAAACGAAAAACTGTTTTTT	CASSVLGQGNEKLFF
TRBV6-6	-	TRBJ1-2	-	TGTGCCAGCAGTTACGACATAAGGAACGCCGTGAACGGCTACACCTTC	CASSYDIRNAVNGYTF
TRBV15	-	TRBJ1-3	-	TGTGCCACCAGCAGAGGCGTTGGAGGGGGAAACACCATATATTTT	CATSRGVGGGNTIYF
TRBV11-3	-	TRBJ2-7	-	TGTGCCAGCAGCTTAGGGGGAGGTTACGAGCAGTACTTC	CASSLGGGYEQYF
TRBV4-3	-	TRBJ2-1	TRBD2	TGCGCCAGCAGCCAACCGACTAGCGGGGATAAGGATGAGCAGTTCTTC	CASSQPTSGDKDEQFF
TRBV7-6	-	TRBJ1-1	-	TGTGCCAGCAGCTCCGGGGGGCGGGTCGAAGGAGGAGCTTTCTTT	CASSSGGRVEGGAFF
TRBV27	-	TRBJ2-3	TRBD2	TGTGCCAGCAGTTCTCCGACCGGGACTAGCGGAAATCGGGGCACAGATACGCAGTATTTT	CASSSPTGTSGNRGTDTQYF
TRBV11-3	-	TRBJ2-3	-	TGTGCCAGCAGTGCCACCTACAGGGATACGCAGTATTTT	CASSATYRDTQYF
TRBV5-1	-	TRBJ1-2	-	TGCGCCAGCAGCGAGGGCGATAACTATGGCTACACCTTC	CASSEGDNYGYTF
TRBV7-9	-	TRBJ2-2	TRBD2	TGTGCCAGCAGTGAATCGGGACTAGCGGGGGCCTACACCGGGGAGCTGTTTTTT	CASSESGLAGAYTGELFF
TRBV9	once	TRBJ2-1	TRBD2	TGTGCCAGCAGCGCGTCGATATTGCGGGGGGAGTACAATGAGCAGTTCTTC	CASSASILRGEYNEQFF
TRBV27	-	TRBJ1-6	-	TGTGCCAGCAGTTTAAGGATACAGGGTGGTTCACCCCTCCACTTT	CASSLRIQGGSPLHF
TRBV2	-	TRBJ1-6	TRBD1	TGTGCCAGCAGTACCGGGACAGGGCTTTCACCCCTCCACTTT	CASSTGTGLSPLHF
TRBV18	-	TRBJ2-7	-	TGTGCCAGCTCACCATACGGGGCAGGGGCACCGCACGAGCAGTACTTC	CASSPYGAGAPHEQYF
TRBV5-5	-	TRBJ1-2	-	TGTGCCAGCAGCGTCACCGACTACTATGGCTACACCTTC	CASSVTDYYGYTF
TRBV5-6	-	TRBJ1-5	-	TGTGCCAGCAGCTTGGAGGGGGGGGTCTCGGATCAGCCCCAGCATTTT	CASSLEGGVSDQPQHF
TRBV7-2	-	TRBJ2-7	TRBD2	TGTGCCAGCAGCAAGACTAGCTCGAGCTCCTACGAGCAGTACTTC	CASSKTSSSSYEQYF
TRBV20-1	-	TRBJ1-1	-	TGCATTTCCACGCAAGAGGCTTTCTTT	CISTQEAFF
TRBV7-2	-	TRBJ1-1	TRBD1	TGTGCCAGCAGCTTAGTCGGGACAGGGCGAACTGAAGCTTTCTTT	CASSLVGTGRTEAFF
TRBV7-7	few	TRBJ2-5	-	TGTGCCAGCAGCTCGGGTGGTCAAGAGACCCAGTACTTC	CASSSGGQETQYF
TRBV19	-	TRBJ1-1	-	TGTGCCAGTAGTCCCTTGAACACTGAAGCTTTCTTT	CASSPLNTEAFF
TRBV28	-	TRBJ2-7	TRBD2	TGTGCCAGCAGTAGTAGCGGGGTAAAGTACGAGCAGTACTTC	CASSSSGVKYEQYF
TRBV29-1	-	TRBJ2-7	TRBD1	TGCAGCGTTGAGACAGGGACCTACGAGCAGTACTTC	CSVETGTYEQYF
TRBV19	-	TRBJ2-3	-	TGTGCCAGTAGTATAGCAGAATTTTCAGCAGATACGCAGTATTTT	CASSIAEFSADTQYF
TRBV29-1	-	TRBJ1-4	-	TGCAGCGTTATAGGGACTGCGGGTGAAAAACTGTTTTTT	CSVIGTAGEKLFF
TRBV7-7	-	TRBJ2-3	-	TGTGCTAGCAGCGCCGACAGTGTCGCAGATACGCAGTATTTT	CASSADSVADTQYF
TRBV9	-	TRBJ1-2	TRBD1	TGTGCCAGCAGCGGAGGGACGGGACAGGGGACTTTCTATGGCTACACCTTC	CASSGGTGQGTFYGYTF
TRBV5-1	-	TRBJ2-7	-	TGCGCCAGCAGCGGGGGCTCCACCTACGAGCAGTACTTC	CASSGGSTYEQYF
TRBV19	-	TRBJ1-6	TRBD1	TGTGCCAGTAGTACAGCCTCCGGACAGGGGGTATCCTATAATTCACCCCTCCACTTT	CASSTASGQGVSYNSPLHF
TRBV4-3	once	TRBJ2-2	-	TGCGCCAGCAGCCCGGGACTTACCCGGGACACCGGGGAGCTGTTTTTT	CASSPGLTRDTGELFF
TRBV25-1	few	TRBJ1-1	-	TGTGCCAGCAGTGGTTCAGCAGGGGTCAGCACTGAAGCTTTCTTT	CASSGSAGVSTEAFF
TRBV5-1	once	TRBJ1-1	TRBD1	TGCGCCAGCAGCTTGTGGCAGGGGGCGATGAACACTGAAGCTTTCTTT	CASSLWQGAMNTEAFF